One and the same sample provided the 24 T cell receptor beta chains below, sequenced in a study of beta chain features in type 1 diabetes (dated by TCRdb to the late 2010s). The paper as a whole reports these results and caveats: Type 1 diabetes patients showed a moderate but significant shortening of TCRB CDR3 length in all four CD4+ subsets.

The library came from the immunoSEQ multiplex PCR assay. The entire isolated RNA was reverse transcribed using the High Capacity cDNA Reverse Transcription Kit, and thus expressed TCRB transcripts were sequenced. TCRdb holds this immuneACCESS table with in-frame rearrangements only. Some clones are missing; in checked studies, unresolved V genes explain under half, and the rest has no known cause. Here the sample has 250,000 to 300,000 clones; 24% occur a single time. The ten largest clonotypes hold 0.012% of the sample. What these receptors recognize is not known. The specimen sequenced was naive CD4+ T cells from blood. The cell subset or site label on this specimen signifies: true naive CD4+ T cells. The receptors come from a woman in her twenties or thirties with type 1 diabetes.

The V call is TRBV2, the J call TRBJ2-7; 8 bases match TRBD1. The germline CDR1 and CDR2 sequences are SNHLY and FYNNEI. The J segment lost 0 bases and the V segment lost 6 bases, leaving 10 bases of the junction unmatched. CDR3 length: 16 amino acids. CDR3 DNA: TGTGCCAGCAGCCGAACCCCGGGACAGGCCTCCTACGAGCAGTACTTC. Amino acid sequence: CASSRTPGQASYEQYF.

V usage is TRBV28 and J usage is TRBJ2-3, with 10 nucleotides matching TRBD2. Germline V gives CDR1 MDHEN, CDR2 SYDVKM. The junction had 4 bases not matched to a gene; V was cut back by 6 bases and J by 1 base. This CDR3 is built from 15 residues. CDR3 loop: CASSTSGIRTDTQYF. The CDR3 nucleotides are TGTGCCAGCAGCACTAGCGGGATACGCACAGATACGCAGTATTTT.

The chain carries TRBV2 and TRBJ2-4; 7 nucleotides line up with TRBD1. Germline V gives CDR1 SNHLY, CDR2 FYNNEI. Germline trimming cut 5 bases from V and 9 bases from J; bases unmatched to any gene: 7. This CDR3 region has 13 residues. The CDR3 protein is CASSFQGDGIQYF. CDR3 nucleotides: TGTGCCAGCAGTTTCCAGGGGGATGGCATTCAGTACTTC.

The rearrangement uses TRBV2 and TRBJ1-1; 8 nucleotides line up with TRBD1. The junction had 7 bases not matched to a gene; V was cut back by 7 bases and J by 3 bases. There are 14 residues in the CDR3. Germline V gives CDR1 SNHLY, CDR2 FYNNEI. CDR3 coding DNA: TGTGCCAGCACAACGAGGACAGGGCACACTGAAGCTTTCTTT. It yields the protein CASTTRTGHTEAFF.

The J gene is TRBJ1-5, the V gene TRBV30; 10 bases are shared with TRBD1. This CDR3 has 17 amino acids. With 1 base clipped from V and 0 bases from J, the junction kept 6 bases outside the gene matches. Germline lookup yields CDR1 GTSNPN and CDR2 SVGIG (reference sequence). The CDR3 reads CAWSAGDRGASNQPQHF. In DNA form, the CDR3 reads TGTGCCTGGAGTGCGGGGGACAGGGGAGCTAGCAATCAGCCCCAGCATTTT.

This chain links TRBV9 with TRBJ2-2; D is perhaps TRBD2 (5 bases). Per the germline V gene, CDR1 is SGDLS and CDR2 is YYNGEE. The CDR3 is 14 residues long. Between the trimmed V and J ends, which lost 3 bases and 0 bases, there was a span of 6 bases. This CDR3 is CASSATTNTGELFF. The CDR3 DNA reads as TGTGCCAGCAGCGCGACTACGAACACCGGGGAGCTGTTTTTT. Full variable domain (remainder filled in from reference TRBV9 and TRBJ2-2): DSGVTQTPKHLITATGQRVTLRCSPRSGDLSVYWYQQSLDQGLQFLIQYYNGEERAKGNILERFSAQQFPDLHSELNLSSLELGDSALYFCASSATTNTGELFFGEGSRLTVL.

A remark on this clone: Other DNA sequences in this sample translate to the same CDR3. The rearrangement uses TRBV27 and TRBJ2-5; 7 nucleotides match TRBD1. V was clipped by 6 bases and J by 2 bases; unmatched bases: 3. Germline CDR1 reads MNHEY; CDR2 reads SMNVEV (reference sequence). CDR3 length: 13 residues. The CDR3, as DNA: TGTGCCAGCAGGCGGACAGGACAAGAGACCCAGTACTTC. This codes for CASRRTGQETQYF.

The chain employs TRBV5-1 and TRBJ2-1, with TRBD2 matching 7 bases. The CDR3 is made up of 15 amino acids. J lost 6 bases, V lost 1 base, and 7 bases had no gene match. The germline gives CDR1 SGHRS, CDR2 YFSETQ. CDR3 sequence reads: CASSLWGEGLNEQFF. DNA of the CDR3: TGCGCCAGCAGCTTGTGGGGGGAGGGCCTCAATGAGCAGTTCTTC.

The J gene is TRBJ2-6, the V gene TRBV5-4, with 8 bases fitting TRBD1. This CDR3 region has 17 residues. Trimming took 3 bases from V and 2 from J; bases not matched to a gene: 7. The germline gives CDR1 SGHNT, CDR2 YYREEE (reference sequence). The CDR3 protein is CASSSPLDRAGANVLTF. The CDR3 DNA reads TGTGCCAGCAGCTCCCCATTGGACAGGGCTGGGGCCAACGTCCTGACTTTC.

The rearrangement uses TRBV18 and TRBJ2-2, with a tentative D call TRBD2 (6 bases). Trimming cost V 2 bases and J 1 base, with 8 bases left between them. The CDR3 has 15 amino acids. The germline gives CDR1 KGHSH, CDR2 LQKENI. The CDR3 here is CASSPSSENTGELFF. The CDR3 DNA reads TGTGCCAGCTCACCATCTAGCGAGAACACCGGGGAGCTGTTTTTT.

This clone has a handful of counts. This chain connects TRBV20-1 to TRBJ2-1, with D uncertain. Germline V gene sequence: CDR1 DFQATT, CDR2 SNEGSKA (reference sequence). The CDR3 is 11 residues long. CDR3 sequence (DNA): TGCAGCAGTTGCTCCTACAATGAGCAGTTCTTC. Its translation is CSSCSYNEQFF.

This chain joins TRBV5-1 and TRBJ2-1; 11 bases are shared with TRBD2. The trim removed 0 bases at V and 4 bases at J, leaving 6 bases unmatched. CDR1 is SGHRS, CDR2 YFSETQ, per germline. This CDR3 is built from 17 residues. In DNA, the CDR3 is TGCGCCAGCAGCTTGGGAGTGACTAGCGGGGTGTACAATGAGCAGTTCTTC. It codes for CASSLGVTSGVYNEQFF.

This chain joins TRBV15 and TRBJ1-2; D is unclear. This CDR3 has 13 residues. Germline V gene data show CDR1 as LNHNV and CDR2 as YYDKDF (reference sequence). V lost 0 bases to trimming and J lost 9 bases, with 11 bases between them. CDR3 DNA: TGTGCCACCAGCAGAGATGAGGCGACTAGCTACACCTTC. Residues: CATSRDEATSYTF.

The chain is built from TRBV19 and TRBJ2-1, with a weak D call TRBD2 (6 bases). Germline values: CDR1 LNHDA, CDR2 SQIVND (reference sequence). This CDR3 spans 17 amino acids. V lost 7 bases and J lost 6, with 25 bases in between. DNA for the CDR3: TGTGCCAGTATAGGGGTGAGCGGGCATCGAATCCCCAATGAGCAGTTCTTC. The encoded protein is CASIGVSGHRIPNEQFF.

The rearrangement joins TRBV4-1 to TRBJ2-1; TRBD1 aligns across 10 bases. Unmatched junction bases numbered 2, after V lost 4 bases and J lost 5 bases. The CDR3 has 14 amino acids. Germline CDR1 MGHRA, CDR2 YSYEKL. The CDR3 nucleotides read TGCGCCAGCAGCCGGACAGGGGGTAACAATGAGCAGTTCTTC. Amino acids: CASSRTGGNNEQFF.

The V call is TRBV25-1, the J call TRBJ1-1; 9 bases fit TRBD1. This CDR3 region has 13 residues. V gave up 4 bases and J gave up 10 bases; unmatched junction bases: 7. Germline CDR1 is MGHDK and CDR2 is SYGVNS. In nucleotides, the CDR3 is TGTGCCAGCAGTGTAGGGACAGGGAGGGCAGCTTTCTTT. It translates to CASSVGTGRAAFF.

This chain joins TRBV6-1 and TRBJ2-4; 9 positions match TRBD1. In germline, CDR1 is MNHNS, CDR2 SASEGT. This CDR3 is built from 13 residues. V trimming: 10 bases; J trimming: 6 bases; junction bases outside the gene matches: 7. CDR3 DNA sequence: TGTGCCACCAGAACAGGGGGCGGAAACATTCAGTACTTC. It encodes CATRTGGGNIQYF.

The rearrangement uses TRBV27 and TRBJ1-2; D gene uncertain. The germline V gene has CDR1 MNHEY and CDR2 SMNVEV (reference sequence). Trimming left V 3 bases short and J 6 bases short, with 8 bases between. The CDR3 extends over 12 amino acids. The CDR3 nucleotides are TGTGCCAGCAGTTTCACGGGGAATGGCTACACCTTC. Translated, it gives CASSFTGNGYTF.

This clone was seen more than once but under ten times. The chain combines TRBV2 with TRBJ2-1; the match to TRBD2 covers 8 bases. Germline trimming cut 7 bases from V and 3 bases from J; bases unmatched to any gene: 11. CDR3 size: 16 residues. CDR1 and CDR2 (germline): SNHLY, FYNNEI. The CDR3 region is CASTGGRAGDYNEQFF. CDR3 nucleotides: TGTGCCAGCACCGGAGGTAGAGCGGGAGACTACAATGAGCAGTTCTTC.

J is TRBJ2-3 and V is TRBV2; 7 bases align to TRBD2. In germline, CDR1 is SNHLY, CDR2 FYNNEI. This CDR3 is 16 amino acids long. Trimming removed 5 bases from V and 5 bases from J; junction bases left unmatched: 13. The CDR3, as DNA: TGTGCCAGCAGTTTCGACGGAGGCGGGAGTGGAGATACGCAGTATTTT. It translates to CASSFDGGGSGDTQYF.

This clone was observed a handful of times. CDR3 protein: CASSPGLTNTGELFF. CDR3 sequence (DNA): TGTGCCAGCAGCCCGGGACTAACGAACACCGGGGAGCTGTTTTTT. This chain links TRBV11-2 with TRBJ2-2, with TRBD2 identical over 7 bases. Losses at the gene ends were 5 bases for V and 0 bases for J; bases not matched to a gene: 3. CDR1 is SGHAT, CDR2 FQNNGV, per germline. The CDR3 is made up of 15 amino acids.

The V call is TRBV6-5, the J call TRBJ2-7; no reliable D call. CDR1 and CDR2 from the germline V gene are MNHEY and SVGAGI. The CDR3 sequence is 12 residues long. Between the trimmed V and J ends, which lost 7 bases and 2 bases, there was a span of 9 bases. CDR3 sequence (DNA): TGTGCCAGCATAGTCGCTACCTACGAGCAGTACTTC. This translates into CASIVATYEQYF.

The V call is TRBV5-6, the J call TRBJ2-1, with 7 bases matching TRBD2. V dropped 4 bases and J dropped 6; count of bases not matched to a gene: 10. The CDR3 contains 15 residues. Germline V gene data show CDR1 as SGHDT and CDR2 as YYEEEE. The DNA for the CDR3 is TGTGCCAGCAGCGGACTAGGGTCCATCTCCAATGAGCAGTTCTTC. Amino acids: CASSGLGSISNEQFF.

This clone was seen only a few times. The V call is TRBV25-1, the J call TRBJ1-4; D call uncertain. The germline V and J ends were trimmed by 2 bases and 8 bases, with 12 bases remaining between them. The germline CDR1 and CDR2 sequences are MGHDK and SYGVNS. The CDR3 contains 14 residues. CDR3 sequence: CASSEAGGREKLFF. The CDR3 DNA sequence: TGTGCCAGCAGTGAAGCGGGAGGACGGGAAAAACTGTTTTTT.